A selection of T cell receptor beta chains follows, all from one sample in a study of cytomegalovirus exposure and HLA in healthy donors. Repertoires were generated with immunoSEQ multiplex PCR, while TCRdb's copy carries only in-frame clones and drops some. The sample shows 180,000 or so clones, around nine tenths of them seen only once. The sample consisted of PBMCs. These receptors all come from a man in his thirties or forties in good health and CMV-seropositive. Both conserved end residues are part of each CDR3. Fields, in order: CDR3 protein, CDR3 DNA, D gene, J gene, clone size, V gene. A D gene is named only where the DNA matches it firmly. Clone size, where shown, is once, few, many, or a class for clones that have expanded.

CDR3aa: CASSLSLGRGNQPQHF
CDR3nt: TGTGCCAGCAGCTTAAGTTTGGGCAGGGGCAATCAGCCCCAGCATTTT
d_gene: -
j_gene: TRBJ1-5
abundance: -
v_gene: TRBV7-6

CDR3aa: CASSTSGGNSEQFF
CDR3nt: TGTGCCAGTTCGACTAGCGGGGGGAACAGTGAGCAGTTCTTC
d_gene: TRBD2
j_gene: TRBJ2-1
abundance: -
v_gene: TRBV2

CDR3aa: CASSFTTATNEKLFF
CDR3nt: TGTGCCAGCAGTTTTACGACTGCAACTAATGAAAAACTGTTTTTT
d_gene: -
j_gene: TRBJ1-4
abundance: -
v_gene: TRBV27

CDR3aa: CATSNPRPGLNYGYTF
CDR3nt: TGTGCCACCAGCAATCCAAGACCGGGACTGAACTATGGCTACACCTTC
d_gene: -
j_gene: TRBJ1-2
abundance: few
v_gene: TRBV15

CDR3aa: CASSQDRDYGYTF
CDR3nt: TGTGCCAGCAGTCAAGACAGAGACTATGGCTACACCTTC
d_gene: -
j_gene: TRBJ1-2
abundance: -
v_gene: TRBV27

CDR3aa: CASTVTGANVLTF
CDR3nt: TGTGCCAGCACCGTGACTGGGGCCAACGTCCTGACTTTC
d_gene: -
j_gene: TRBJ2-6
abundance: -
v_gene: TRBV27

CDR3aa: CASNAMGSETQYF
CDR3nt: TGTGCCAGCAATGCTATGGGGTCGGAGACCCAGTACTTC
d_gene: -
j_gene: TRBJ2-5
abundance: -
v_gene: TRBV9

CDR3aa: CASSMETVNTGELFF
CDR3nt: TGTGCCAGTAGTATGGAGACAGTAAACACCGGGGAGCTGTTTTTT
d_gene: -
j_gene: TRBJ2-2
abundance: -
v_gene: TRBV19

CDR3aa: CASSLVGRGHEQYF
CDR3nt: TGTGCCAGCAGCTTAGTCGGCAGGGGTCACGAGCAGTACTTC
d_gene: -
j_gene: TRBJ2-7
abundance: -
v_gene: TRBV11-2

CDR3aa: CASSLNWRGLGGELFF
CDR3nt: TGCGCCAGCAGCTTGAATTGGAGGGGTTTAGGCGGGGAGCTGTTTTTT
d_gene: -
j_gene: TRBJ2-2
abundance: -
v_gene: TRBV5-1

CDR3aa: CASSFLGLYQPQHF
CDR3nt: TGTGCCAGCAGTTTTTTGGGGCTTTATCAGCCCCAGCATTTT
d_gene: -
j_gene: TRBJ1-5
abundance: once
v_gene: TRBV28

CDR3aa: CASSLGGSTGYTF
CDR3nt: TGTGCCAGCAGCCTTGGGGGATCCACGGGCTACACCTTC
d_gene: -
j_gene: TRBJ1-2
abundance: -
v_gene: TRBV7-2

CDR3aa: CASSPGTMPVYEQYF
CDR3nt: TGTGCCAGTAGTCCCGGGACAATGCCAGTCTACGAGCAGTACTTC
d_gene: -
j_gene: TRBJ2-7
abundance: -
v_gene: TRBV19

CDR3aa: CASSLNSLAEADTQYF
CDR3nt: TGTGCCAGCAGCTTAAACTCCCTAGCTGAGGCGGATACGCAGTATTTT
d_gene: -
j_gene: TRBJ2-3
abundance: -
v_gene: TRBV13

CDR3aa: CASTDNRGAQETQYF
CDR3nt: TGTGCCAGCACTGACAACCGGGGCGCCCAAGAGACCCAGTACTTC
d_gene: -
j_gene: TRBJ2-5
abundance: -
v_gene: TRBV6-5

CDR3aa: CASSLFNRAWDFNEQFF
CDR3nt: TGTGCCAGCAGCTTGTTCAACAGGGCGTGGGACTTTAATGAGCAGTTCTTC
d_gene: -
j_gene: TRBJ2-1
abundance: -
v_gene: TRBV7-9

CDR3aa: CASGLGSGGDQPQHF
CDR3nt: TGTGCTAGTGGTTTAGGGTCAGGAGGGGATCAGCCCCAGCATTTT
d_gene: -
j_gene: TRBJ1-5
abundance: -
v_gene: TRBV12-5

CDR3aa: CASSEASGGLHEQYF
CDR3nt: TGTGCCAGCAGTGAAGCTAGCGGGGGGTTGCACGAGCAGTACTTC
d_gene: TRBD2
j_gene: TRBJ2-7
abundance: -
v_gene: TRBV2

CDR3aa: CASSYNRQGANSPLHF
CDR3nt: TGCGCCAGCAGCTACAACAGACAGGGGGCAAATTCACCCCTCCACTTT
d_gene: TRBD1
j_gene: TRBJ1-6
abundance: -
v_gene: TRBV5-1

CDR3aa: CASSLRGTSGTDTQYF
CDR3nt: TGTGCCAGCAGCCTTAGGGGGACTAGCGGCACAGATACGCAGTATTTT
d_gene: TRBD2
j_gene: TRBJ2-3
abundance: once
v_gene: TRBV11-2

CDR3aa: CASSLLGVQGDLYNEQFF
CDR3nt: TGTGCCAGCAGTTTGTTGGGAGTACAGGGGGACCTCTACAATGAGCAGTTCTTC
d_gene: TRBD1
j_gene: TRBJ2-1
abundance: -
v_gene: TRBV27

CDR3aa: CASSYSGETQYF
CDR3nt: TGTGCCAGCAGTTATAGTGGGGAGACCCAGTACTTC
d_gene: -
j_gene: TRBJ2-5
abundance: -
v_gene: TRBV6-5

CDR3aa: CASSSLGGQPNYGYTF
CDR3nt: TGTGCCAGCAGTTCGCTGGGGGGACAGCCGAACTATGGCTACACCTTC
d_gene: TRBD1
j_gene: TRBJ1-2
abundance: -
v_gene: TRBV27

CDR3aa: CASSQEGGVTSTDTQYF
CDR3nt: TGCGCCAGCAGCCAAGAAGGAGGGGTCACTAGCACAGATACGCAGTATTTT
d_gene: -
j_gene: TRBJ2-3
abundance: -
v_gene: TRBV4-1

CDR3aa: CASGTATNEKLFF
CDR3nt: TGTGCCAGCGGGACGGCAACTAATGAAAAACTGTTTTTT
d_gene: -
j_gene: TRBJ1-4
abundance: -
v_gene: TRBV11-3

CDR3aa: CASFPGTLGELFF
CDR3nt: TGTGCCAGCTTCCCGGGGACTCTCGGGGAGCTGTTTTTT
d_gene: -
j_gene: TRBJ2-2
abundance: -
v_gene: TRBV9

CDR3aa: CASTRGLVSGNIQYF
CDR3nt: TGTGCCAGCACCAGGGGGCTGGTGTCCGGAAACATTCAGTACTTC
d_gene: TRBD1
j_gene: TRBJ2-4
abundance: -
v_gene: TRBV2

CDR3aa: CASRGQVSSYEQYF
CDR3nt: TGTGCCAGCAGAGGACAGGTGAGCTCCTACGAGCAGTACTTC
d_gene: TRBD1
j_gene: TRBJ2-7
abundance: -
v_gene: TRBV2

CDR3aa: CASKRELADEKLFF
CDR3nt: TGTGCCAGTAAAAGGGAATTAGCGGATGAAAAACTGTTTTTT
d_gene: -
j_gene: TRBJ1-4
abundance: -
v_gene: TRBV7-9

CDR3aa: CAISESTSNQQGHYTDTQYF
CDR3nt: TGTGCCATCAGTGAGTCGACTAGCAACCAACAGGGCCATTACACAGATACGCAGTATTTT
d_gene: -
j_gene: TRBJ2-3
abundance: once
v_gene: TRBV10-3

CDR3aa: CASRYSGGQETQYF
CDR3nt: TGTGCCAGCAGATATAGCGGGGGGCAAGAGACCCAGTACTTC
d_gene: TRBD2
j_gene: TRBJ2-5
abundance: -
v_gene: TRBV27

CDR3aa: CASSIQGSSNQPQHF
CDR3nt: TGTGCCAGCAGTATACAGGGGTCTAGCAATCAGCCCCAGCATTTT
d_gene: TRBD1
j_gene: TRBJ1-5
abundance: -
v_gene: TRBV5-4

CDR3aa: CATSRGTSRPASTDTQYF
CDR3nt: TGTGCCACCAGCCGGGGCACCTCACGCCCGGCTAGCACAGATACGCAGTATTTT
d_gene: -
j_gene: TRBJ2-3
abundance: -
v_gene: TRBV15

CDR3aa: CASSTLAGGNIQYF
CDR3nt: TGTGCCAGCAGCACACTAGCGGGGGGGAACATTCAGTACTTC
d_gene: TRBD2
j_gene: TRBJ2-4
abundance: -
v_gene: TRBV5-6

CDR3aa: CATMDTGTYNEQFF
CDR3nt: TGTGCCACCATGGATACAGGGACCTACAATGAGCAGTTCTTC
d_gene: -
j_gene: TRBJ2-1
abundance: -
v_gene: TRBV25-1

CDR3aa: CASSLTGPRLGETQYF
CDR3nt: TGTGCCAGCAGCCTGACCGGGCCCCGTCTGGGTGAGACCCAGTACTTC
d_gene: -
j_gene: TRBJ2-5
abundance: once
v_gene: TRBV7-6